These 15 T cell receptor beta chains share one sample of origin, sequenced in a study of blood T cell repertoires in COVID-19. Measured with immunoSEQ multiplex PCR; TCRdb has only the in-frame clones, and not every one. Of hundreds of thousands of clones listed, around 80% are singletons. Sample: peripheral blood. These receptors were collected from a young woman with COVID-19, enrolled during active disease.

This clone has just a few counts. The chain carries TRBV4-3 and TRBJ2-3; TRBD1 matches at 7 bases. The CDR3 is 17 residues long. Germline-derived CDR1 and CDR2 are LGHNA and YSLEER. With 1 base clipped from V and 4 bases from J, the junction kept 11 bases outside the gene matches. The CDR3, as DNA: TGCGCCAGCAGCCAAGGTTACCGACAGGGTGTGGCAGATACGCAGTATTTT. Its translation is CASSQGYRQGVADTQYF.

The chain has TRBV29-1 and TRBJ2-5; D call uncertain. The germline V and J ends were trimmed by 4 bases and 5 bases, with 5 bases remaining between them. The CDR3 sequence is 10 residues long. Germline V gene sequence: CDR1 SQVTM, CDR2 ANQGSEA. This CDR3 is CSVGLETQYF. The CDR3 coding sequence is TGCAGCGTTGGACTGGAGACCCAGTACTTC. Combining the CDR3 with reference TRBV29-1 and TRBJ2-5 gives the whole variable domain SAVISQKPSRDICQRGTSLTIQCQVDSQVTMMFWYRQQPGQSLTLIATANQGSEATYESGFVIDKFPISRPNLTFSTLTVSNMSPEDSSIYLCSVGLETQYFGPGTRLLVL.

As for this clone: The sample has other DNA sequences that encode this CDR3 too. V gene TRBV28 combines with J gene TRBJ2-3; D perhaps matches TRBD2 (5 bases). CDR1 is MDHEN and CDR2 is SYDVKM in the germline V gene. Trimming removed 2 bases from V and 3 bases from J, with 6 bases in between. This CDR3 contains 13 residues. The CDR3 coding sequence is TGTGCCAGCAGTTTACCGGGGACAGATACGCAGTATTTT. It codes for CASSLPGTDTQYF.

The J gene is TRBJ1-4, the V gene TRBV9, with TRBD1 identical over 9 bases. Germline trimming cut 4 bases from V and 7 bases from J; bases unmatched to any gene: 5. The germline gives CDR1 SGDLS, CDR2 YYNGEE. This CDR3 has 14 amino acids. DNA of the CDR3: TGTGCCAGCAGCCGAGACAGGGGGGTTGAAAAACTGTTTTTT. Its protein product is CASSRDRGVEKLFF.

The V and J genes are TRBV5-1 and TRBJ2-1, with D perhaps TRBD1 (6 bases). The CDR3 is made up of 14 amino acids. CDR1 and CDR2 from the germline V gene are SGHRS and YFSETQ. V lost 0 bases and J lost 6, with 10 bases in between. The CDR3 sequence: CASSLALGANEQFF. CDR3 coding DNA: TGCGCCAGCAGCTTGGCCTTGGGGGCCAATGAGCAGTTCTTC.

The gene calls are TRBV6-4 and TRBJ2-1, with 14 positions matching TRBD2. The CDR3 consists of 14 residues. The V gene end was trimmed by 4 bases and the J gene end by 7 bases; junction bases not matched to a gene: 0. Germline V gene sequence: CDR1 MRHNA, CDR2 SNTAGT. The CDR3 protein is CASSGTSGGNEQFF. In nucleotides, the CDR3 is TGTGCCAGCAGTGGGACTAGCGGGGGGAATGAGCAGTTCTTC.

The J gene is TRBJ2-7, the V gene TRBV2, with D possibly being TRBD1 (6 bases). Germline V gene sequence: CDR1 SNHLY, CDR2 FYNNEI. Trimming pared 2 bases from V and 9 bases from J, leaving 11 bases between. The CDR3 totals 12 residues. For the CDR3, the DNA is TGTGCCAGCAGTGAAAGGGGGTCTGGGCAGTACTTC. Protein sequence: CASSERGSGQYF.

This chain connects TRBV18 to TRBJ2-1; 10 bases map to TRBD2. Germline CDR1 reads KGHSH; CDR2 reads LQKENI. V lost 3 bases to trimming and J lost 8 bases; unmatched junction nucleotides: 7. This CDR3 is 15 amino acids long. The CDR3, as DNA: TGTGCCAGCTCACCCTTCCTAGCGGGAGCGGATGAGCAGTTCTTC. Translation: CASSPFLAGADEQFF.

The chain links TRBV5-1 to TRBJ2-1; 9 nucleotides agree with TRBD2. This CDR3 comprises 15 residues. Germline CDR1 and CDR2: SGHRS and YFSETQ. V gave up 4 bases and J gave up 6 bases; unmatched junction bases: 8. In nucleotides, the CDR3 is TGCGCCAGCAGCGGTACTAGCGGGCCCCTCAATGAGCAGTTCTTC. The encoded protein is CASSGTSGPLNEQFF.

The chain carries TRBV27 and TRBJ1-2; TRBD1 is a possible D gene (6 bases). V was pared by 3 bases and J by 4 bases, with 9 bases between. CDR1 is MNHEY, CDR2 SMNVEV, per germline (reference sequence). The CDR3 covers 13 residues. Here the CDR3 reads CASSFDRTYGYTF. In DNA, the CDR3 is TGTGCCAGCAGTTTCGACAGGACCTATGGCTACACCTTC.

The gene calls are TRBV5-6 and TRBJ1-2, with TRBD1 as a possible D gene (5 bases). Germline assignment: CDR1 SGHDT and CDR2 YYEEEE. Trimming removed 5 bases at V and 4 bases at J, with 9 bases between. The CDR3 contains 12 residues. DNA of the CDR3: TGTGCCAGCAGAGGGGCCAGCTATGGCTACACCTTC. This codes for CASRGASYGYTF. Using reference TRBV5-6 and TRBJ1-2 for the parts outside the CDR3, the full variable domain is DAGVTQSPTHLIKTRGQQVTLRCSPKSGHDTVSWYQQALGQGPQFIFQYYEEEERQRGNFPDRFSGHQFPNYSSELNVNALLLGDSALYLCASRGASYGYTFGSGTRLTVV.

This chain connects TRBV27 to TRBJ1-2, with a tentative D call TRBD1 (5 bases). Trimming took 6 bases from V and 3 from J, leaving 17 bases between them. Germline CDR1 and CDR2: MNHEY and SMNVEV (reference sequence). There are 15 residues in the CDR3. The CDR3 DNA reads TGTGCCAGCAGCCCGTGGGAGGGGCGCGACTATGGCTACACCTTC. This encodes CASSPWEGRDYGYTF.

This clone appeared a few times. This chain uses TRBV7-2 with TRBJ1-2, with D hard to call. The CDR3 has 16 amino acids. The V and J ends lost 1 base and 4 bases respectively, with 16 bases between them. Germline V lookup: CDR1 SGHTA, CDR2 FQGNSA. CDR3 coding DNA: TGTGCCAGCAGCTTAGGTTTCCCAGGTTTAGTCTATGGCTACACCTTC. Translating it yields CASSLGFPGLVYGYTF.

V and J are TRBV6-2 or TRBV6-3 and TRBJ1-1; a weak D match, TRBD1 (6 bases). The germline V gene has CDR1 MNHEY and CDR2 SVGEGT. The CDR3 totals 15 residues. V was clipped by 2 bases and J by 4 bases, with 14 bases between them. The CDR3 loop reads CASSYASGGPTEAFF. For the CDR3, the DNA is TGTGCCAGCAGTTACGCATCGGGGGGCCCCACTGAAGCTTTCTTT.

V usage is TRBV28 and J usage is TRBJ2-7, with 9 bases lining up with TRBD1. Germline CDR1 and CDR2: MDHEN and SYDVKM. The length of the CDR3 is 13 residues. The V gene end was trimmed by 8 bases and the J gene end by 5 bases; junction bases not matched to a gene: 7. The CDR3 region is CASRRDRVNEQYF. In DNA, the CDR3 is TGTGCCAGCCGTCGGGACAGGGTTAACGAGCAGTACTTC.